The 15 T cell receptor beta chains in this list originate from one sample, sequenced in a study of identical twins. TCRdb processed the 5' RACE reads anew with MiXCR; each CDR3 protein has one entry. The repertoire holds roughly 250,000 distinct CDR3 sequences, with around an eighth as singletons. Material: memory (CD45RO+) T cells sorted from blood. The receptor set was obtained from a woman aged 18-30 years in good health.

The chain links TRBV7-9 to TRBJ2-7; 9 bases are a match to TRBD2. Germline V gene lookup returns CDR1 SEHNR and CDR2 FQNEAQ (reference sequence). Trimming cost V 5 bases and J 5 bases; bases outside gene matches: 7. This CDR3 is built from 14 residues. The CDR3 DNA is TGTGCCAGCAGCGCCAGCGGGGGGAGCAACGAGCAGTACTTC. Its translation is CASSASGGSNEQYF.

At least ten counts were recorded for this clonotype. The CDR3 DNA is TGCAGCGTCGGGACAGGGTACGACGAGCAGTACTTC. Its translation is CSVGTGYDEQYF. V is TRBV29-1 and J is TRBJ2-7, with 9 bases aligning to TRBD1. J gave up 5 bases and V 6 bases, and 5 bases lay outside the gene matches. The CDR3 is 12 residues long. CDR1 is SQVTM and CDR2 is ANQGSEA in the germline V gene.

The sample holds many counts of this clonotype. The chain joins TRBV12-3 or TRBV12-4 to TRBJ1-1, with D uncertain. This CDR3 has 12 residues. The V and J ends lost 3 bases and 6 bases respectively, with 8 bases between them. The CDR3 bases are TGTGCCAGCAGTTTGGAGGAATCTGAAGCTTTCTTT. Translating it yields CASSLEESEAFF.

This clonotype was recorded at least ten times. This chain joins TRBV29-1 and TRBJ2-5; D gene unclear. This CDR3 spans 12 amino acids. CDR1 and CDR2 from the germline V gene are SQVTM and ANQGSEA. The V end was cut by 4 bases, the J end by 4 bases, with 10 bases between. The CDR3 here is CSVVGLRETQYF. The CDR3 DNA reads TGCAGCGTTGTTGGGCTGCGAGAGACCCAGTACTTC.

This clonotype has only a few counts. The chain couples TRBV7-3 to TRBJ2-1; maybe TRBD1 (6 bases). Trimming removed 4 bases from V and 4 bases from J, with 14 bases in between. CDR3 length: 15 amino acids. Per the germline V gene, CDR1 is SGHTA and CDR2 is FQGTGA. CDR3 in amino acids: CASSYAWGPYNEQFF. CDR3 nucleotide sequence: TGTGCCAGCAGCTACGCGTGGGGGCCTTACAATGAGCAGTTCTTC.

The rearrangement links TRBV6-1 to TRBJ2-1; D is perhaps TRBD1 (5 bases). CDR3 size: 15 residues. Germline assignment: CDR1 MNHNS and CDR2 SASEGT. Trimming pared 6 bases from V and 1 base from J, leaving 13 bases between. The CDR3 sequence is CASSPDSQSYNEQFF. CDR3 in DNA: TGTGCCAGCAGCCCCGACAGTCAATCCTACAATGAGCAGTTCTTC.

This clonotype was found many times. This chain links TRBV6-6 with TRBJ2-5; D is uncertain. V lost 4 bases and J 5 bases, leaving 5 bases between the germline ends. The CDR3 totals 11 residues. The germline V gene has CDR1 MNHNY and CDR2 SVGAGI (reference sequence). The CDR3 protein is CASSSTETQYF. The CDR3 DNA sequence: TGTGCCAGCAGTTCTACGGAGACCCAGTACTTC.

In its sample, this clonotype was seen many times. The chain uses TRBV12-3 or TRBV12-4 and TRBJ2-7; TRBD2 matches 7 bases. The CDR3 runs 16 residues. With V trimmed by 5 bases and J by 7 bases, 17 bases remained unmatched. The CDR3 DNA sequence: TGTGCCAGCAGTCCCCGACTTATCGCGGGAGCTGGGGAGCAGTACTTC. The encoded protein is CASSPRLIAGAGEQYF.

This clonotype was seen a single time. The chain combines TRBV5-1 with TRBJ2-7; 10 positions match TRBD2. Trimming took 0 bases from V and 1 from J; bases not matched to a gene: 4. Germline V CDR1 and CDR2: SGHRS, YFSETQ. The CDR3 spans 16 residues. The CDR3 reads CASSLVAGGSSYEQYF. The DNA of the CDR3 is TGCGCCAGCAGCTTGGTAGCGGGAGGTTCGTCCTACGAGCAGTACTTC.

The J gene is TRBJ2-1, the V gene TRBV20-1, with TRBD2 matching over 13 bases. The germline V gene has CDR1 DFQATT and CDR2 SNEGSKA (reference sequence). This CDR3 is built from 15 residues. V lost 6 bases and J lost 8; bases outside the gene matches: 10. The CDR3 DNA reads TGCAGTGCGTCGAGTTTTACTAGCGGGAGGGATGAGCAGTTCTTC. It encodes CSASSFTSGRDEQFF.

Remarks on this clonotype: The junction differs from germline at one of its ends, possibly a read error. This chain joins TRBV7-8 and TRBJ2-5; TRBD2 matches at 9 bases. From germline, CDR1 is SGHVS and CDR2 FQNEAQ. The CDR3 length is 15 residues. As DNA, the CDR3 is TGTGCCAGCAGCTTATTGGCGGGAGGGGTGCAAGAGGTGGACTTC. Translation: CASSLLAGGVQEVDF.

The chain combines TRBV11-2 with TRBJ2-7; D remains ambiguous. The CDR3 extends over 13 amino acids. Germline V CDR1 and CDR2: SGHAT, FQNNGV. V lost 2 bases and J 0 bases, leaving 5 bases between the germline ends. The CDR3: CASSLQVSYEQYF. CDR3 in DNA: TGTGCCAGCAGCTTACAGGTCTCCTACGAGCAGTACTTC.

This clonotype was seen just once. The V gene is TRBV11-3, the J gene TRBJ2-3, with 7 bases lining up with TRBD1. CDR1 is SGHNT and CDR2 is YENEEA in the germline V gene. The ends lost 4 bases at V and 5 bases at J; junction bases unmatched: 12. This CDR3 has 16 residues. The CDR3 DNA follows: TGTGCCAGCAGCTGGGGGAGCGACAGGGAGCAAGATACGCAGTATTTT. Its translation: CASSWGSDREQDTQYF.

The rearrangement joins TRBV29-1 to TRBJ2-1; D ambiguous. There are 14 residues in the CDR3. V dropped 3 bases and J dropped 7 bases, with 16 bases sitting between them. Germline assignment: CDR1 SQVTM and CDR2 ANQGSEA. Written as DNA, the CDR3 is TGCAGCGTTGATAGGGTACAATTGGGGAATGAGCAGTTCTTC. Translated, it gives CSVDRVQLGNEQFF.

About this clonotype itself: At one of its ends the junction is not consistent with the germline gene, which may arise from a read error. The chain links TRBV10-3 to TRBJ2-3; 10 positions agree with TRBD2. The CDR3 extends over 17 amino acids. The germline V gene encodes CDR1 ENHRY and CDR2 SYGVKD. CDR3 amino acids: CAIRESASGSGTDTQYF. The DNA for the CDR3 is TGTGCCATCAGGGAGTCGGCTAGCGGGAGTGGAACAGATACGCAGTATTTT.